This TCR beta chain was observed in a study of blood T cells in healthy people across ages. Using a J-beta primer mix together with a sample-barcoded 5' primer, a second PCR was run for roughly 7 to 11 cycles. TCRdb re-derived calls from the 5' RACE reads in MiXCR, one entry per CDR3 protein. The table records over 300,000 distinct CDR3 sequences, roughly half of them present only once. The CDR3 length is 14 residues. From germline, CDR1 is SNHLY and CDR2 FYNNEI. Trimming stripped 0 bases from V and 10 bases from J, with 13 bases between. This chain connects TRBV2 to TRBJ2-1; D is possibly TRBD2 (5 bases). The sample comprised blood. The TCR was taken from a man between 60 and 75 years old in good health. The CDR3 loop is CASSEARTLREQFF. For the CDR3, the DNA is TGTGCCAGCAGTGAAGCCCGGACTCTCAGGGAGCAGTTCTTC.